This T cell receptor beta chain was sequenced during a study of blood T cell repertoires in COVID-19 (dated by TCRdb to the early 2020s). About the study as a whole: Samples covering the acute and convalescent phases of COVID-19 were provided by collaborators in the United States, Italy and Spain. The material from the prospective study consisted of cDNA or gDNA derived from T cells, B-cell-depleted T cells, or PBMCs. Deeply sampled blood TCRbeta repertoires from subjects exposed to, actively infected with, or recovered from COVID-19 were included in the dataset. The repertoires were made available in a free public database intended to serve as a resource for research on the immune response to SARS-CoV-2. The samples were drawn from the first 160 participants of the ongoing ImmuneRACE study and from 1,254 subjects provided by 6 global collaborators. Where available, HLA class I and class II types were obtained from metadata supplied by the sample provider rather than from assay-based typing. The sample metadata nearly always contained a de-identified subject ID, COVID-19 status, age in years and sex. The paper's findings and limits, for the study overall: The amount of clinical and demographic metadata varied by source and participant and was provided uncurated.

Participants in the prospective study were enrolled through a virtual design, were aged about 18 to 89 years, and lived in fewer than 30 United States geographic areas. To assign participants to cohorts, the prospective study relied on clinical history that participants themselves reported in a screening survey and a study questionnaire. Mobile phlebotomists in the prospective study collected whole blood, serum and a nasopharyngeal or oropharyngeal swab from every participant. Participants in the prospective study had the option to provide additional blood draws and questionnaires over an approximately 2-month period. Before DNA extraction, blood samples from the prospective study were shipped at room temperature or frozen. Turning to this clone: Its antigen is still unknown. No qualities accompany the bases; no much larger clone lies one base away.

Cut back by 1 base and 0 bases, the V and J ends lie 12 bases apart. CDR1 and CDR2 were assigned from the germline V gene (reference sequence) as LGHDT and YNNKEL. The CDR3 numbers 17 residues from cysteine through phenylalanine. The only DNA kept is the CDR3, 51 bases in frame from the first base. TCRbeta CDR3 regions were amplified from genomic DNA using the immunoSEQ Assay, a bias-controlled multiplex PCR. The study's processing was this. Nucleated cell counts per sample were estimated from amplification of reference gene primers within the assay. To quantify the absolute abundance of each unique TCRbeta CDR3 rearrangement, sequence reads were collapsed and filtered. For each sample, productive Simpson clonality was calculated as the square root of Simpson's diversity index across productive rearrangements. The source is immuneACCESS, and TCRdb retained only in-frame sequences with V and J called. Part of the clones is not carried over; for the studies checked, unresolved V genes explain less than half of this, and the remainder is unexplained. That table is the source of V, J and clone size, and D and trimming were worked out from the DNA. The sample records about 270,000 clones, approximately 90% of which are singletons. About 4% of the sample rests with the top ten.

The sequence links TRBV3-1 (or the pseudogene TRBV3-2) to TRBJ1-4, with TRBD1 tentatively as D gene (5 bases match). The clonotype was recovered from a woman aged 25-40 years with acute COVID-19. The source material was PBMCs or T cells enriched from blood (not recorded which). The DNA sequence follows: TGTGCCAGCAGCCAAGGGATGTACAGGACAACTAATGAAAAACTGTTTTTT. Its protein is CASSQGMYRTTNEKLFF.